Shown below are 30 T cell receptor beta chains from a single sample sequenced in a study of cytomegalovirus exposure and HLA in healthy donors. A multiplex PCR was run with 60 Vbeta primers and 13 Jbeta primers. The repertoire was sequenced with immunoSEQ multiplex PCR; TCRdb's copy has only in-frame clones and lacks some. This table has 120,000 or so clones, roughly 85% appearing once. Sequenced material: PBMCs. Every receptor here comes from a man between 18 and 29 years old in good health and CMV-seropositive.

This sequence joins TRBV27 and TRBJ2-5, with D maybe TRBD1 (5 bases). Per the germline V gene, CDR1 is MNHEY and CDR2 is SMNVEV (reference sequence). V shed 8 bases and J shed 3 bases, with 13 bases lying between them. This CDR3 comprises 13 residues. Here the CDR3 reads CASAHGREETQYF. In DNA form, the CDR3 reads TGTGCCAGCGCCCATGGCAGGGAAGAGACCCAGTACTTC.

The chain joins TRBV19 to TRBJ1-2; D is unresolved. The CDR3 sequence is 14 residues long. Trimming removed 1 base at V and 6 bases at J, with 12 bases between. From germline, CDR1 is LNHDA and CDR2 SQIVND (reference sequence). CDR3 in DNA: TGTGCCAGTAGTATAGGCGGCCCCCTCCATGGCTACACCTTC. Its translation is CASSIGGPLHGYTF.

The chain carries TRBV29-1 and TRBJ2-3, with D hard to call. This CDR3 is built from 14 residues. Germline CDR1 and CDR2: SQVTM and ANQGSEA. The V and J ends lost 4 bases and 0 bases respectively, with 11 bases between them. The CDR3 is CSVGRLLSTDTQYF. CDR3 bases: TGCAGCGTTGGCCGGTTGTTAAGCACAGATACGCAGTATTTT.

The chain joins TRBV7-2 to TRBJ1-1, with D possibly matching TRBD1 (5 bases). CDR1 SGHTA and CDR2 FQGNSA come from the germline V gene. The CDR3 runs to 13 residues. The V and J ends lost 2 bases and 6 bases respectively, with 10 bases between them. In DNA, the CDR3 is TGTGCCAGCAGCTTAATGGGGGGGGCTGAAGCTTTCTTT. Amino acid sequence: CASSLMGGAEAFF.

The chain uses TRBV11-2 and TRBJ2-5; TRBD2 matches at 13 bases. CDR1 is SGHAT and CDR2 is FQNNGV in the germline V gene. V trimming: 4 bases; J trimming: 5 bases; junction bases outside the gene matches: 13. This CDR3 has 18 amino acids. The CDR3 region is CASSSFRGLAGAQETQYF. CDR3 DNA: TGTGCCAGCAGCTCCTTCCGCGGACTAGCGGGGGCTCAGGAGACCCAGTACTTC.

The V call is TRBV7-9, the J call TRBJ1-2, with D possibly TRBD1 on 5 matching bases. The V end was cut by 4 bases, the J end by 7 bases, with 10 bases between. CDR3 length equals 12 residues. In germline, CDR1 is SEHNR, CDR2 FQNEAQ (reference sequence). CDR3 sequence (DNA): TGTGCCAGCAGCTCCGTGGGGGGTGGCTACACCTTC. The encoded protein is CASSSVGGGYTF. The full variable domain, its missing parts supplied by reference TRBV7-9 and TRBJ1-2, is DTGVSQNPRHKITKRGQNVTFRCDPISEHNRLYWYRQTLGQGPEFLTYFQNEAQLEKSRLLSDRFSAERPKGSFSTLEIQRTEQGDSAMYLCASSSVGGGYTFGSGTRLTVV.

Only a few counts were recorded for this clone. This rearrangement joins TRBV15 to TRBJ2-1; 12 bases agree with TRBD2. CDR1 LNHNV and CDR2 YYDKDF come from the germline V gene (reference sequence). This CDR3 has 15 amino acids. The V gene end was trimmed by 5 bases and the J gene end by 8 bases; junction bases not matched to a gene: 7. CDR3 protein: CATSSETSGGYEQFF. CDR3 sequence (DNA): TGTGCCACCAGCTCAGAGACTAGCGGGGGCTATGAGCAGTTCTTC. The whole variable domain, filled in from reference TRBV15 and TRBJ2-1, reads DAMVIQNPRYQVTQFGKPVTLSCSQTLNHNVMYWYQQKSSQAPKLLFHYYDKDFNNEADTPDNFQSRRPNTSFCFLDIRSPGLGDTAMYLCATSSETSGGYEQFFGPGTRLTVL.

CDR3: CASSYRGGAEAFF. CDR3 sequence (DNA): TGTGCCAGCAGCTACAGGGGTGGGGCTGAAGCTTTCTTT. The rearrangement joins TRBV11-3 to TRBJ1-1; the match to TRBD1 covers 7 bases. J was trimmed by 6 bases and V by 4 bases; bases with no gene match: 5. The CDR3 is 13 residues long. Germline loops: CDR1 SGHNT, CDR2 YENEEA.

V gene TRBV11-2 combines with J gene TRBJ2-7, with 7 bases aligning to TRBD1. The CDR3 loop spans 14 amino acids. Germline-derived CDR1 and CDR2 are SGHAT and FQNNGV. J gave up 3 bases and V 2 bases, and 4 bases lay outside the gene matches. CDR3 protein: CASSLQGENYEQYF. CDR3 in DNA: TGTGCCAGCAGCTTACAGGGGGAGAACTACGAGCAGTACTTC.

V is TRBV18 and J is TRBJ2-1, with 10 bases fitting TRBD2. Trimming took 6 bases from V and 6 from J; bases not matched to a gene: 5. The CDR3 totals 14 residues. Germline assignment: CDR1 KGHSH and CDR2 LQKENI. CDR3 loop: CASSPTSGLNEQFF. CDR3 sequence (DNA): TGTGCCAGCTCCCCGACTAGCGGGCTCAATGAGCAGTTCTTC. Variable domain in full (rest from reference TRBV18 and TRBJ2-1): NAGVMQNPRHLVRRRGQEARLRCSPMKGHSHVYWYRQLPEEGLKFMVYLQKENIIDESGMPKERFSAEFPKEGPSILRIQQVVRGDSAAYFCASSPTSGLNEQFFGPGTRLTVL.

This chain connects TRBV5-1 to TRBJ2-3; tentatively, D is TRBD2 (6 bases). Trimming pared 3 bases from V and 0 bases from J, leaving 17 bases between. The CDR3 runs to 17 residues. CDR1 and CDR2 (germline): SGHRS, YFSETQ. CDR3 DNA sequence: TGCGCCAGCAGCTCTGGCCGGGGCGGGATTAGCACAGATACGCAGTATTTT. Translating it yields CASSSGRGGISTDTQYF.

The chain combines TRBV28 with TRBJ1-4; possible D gene TRBD1, 5 bases. With 7 bases removed from V and 8 bases from J, the gap between germline ends came to 20 bases. The CDR3 covers 15 residues. Germline CDR1 and CDR2: MDHEN and SYDVKM. The CDR3 DNA sequence: TGTGCCAGCACCCAACGCGTCAGGGAGGACGAAAAACTGTTTTTT. It yields the protein CASTQRVREDEKLFF. Full variable domain (missing parts from reference TRBV28 and TRBJ1-4): DVKVTQSSRYLVKRTGEKVFLECVQDMDHENMFWYRQDPGLGLRLIYFSYDVKMKEKGDIPEGYSVSREKKERFSLILESASTNQTSMYLCASTQRVREDEKLFFGSGTQLSVL.

V gene TRBV9 combines with J gene TRBJ1-2; no clear D gene. Germline V gene data show CDR1 as SGDLS and CDR2 as YYNGEE. CDR3 length: 14 residues. With 4 bases removed from V and 1 base from J, the gap between germline ends came to 11 bases. CDR3 DNA sequence: TGTGCCAGCAGCACGAGACGGGGTAACTATGGCTACACCTTC. Its translation: CASSTRRGNYGYTF.

This clone was seen a handful of times. The rearrangement joins TRBV6-5 to TRBJ2-7; 13 bases fit TRBD2. V was pared by 2 bases and J by 2 bases, with 3 bases of the junction left unmatched. Germline V CDR1 and CDR2: MNHEY, SVGAGI. The CDR3 runs 16 residues. CDR3 sequence (DNA): TGTGCCAGCAGTTACACAGGACTAGCGGGGGCCTACGAGCAGTACTTC. This gives the protein CASSYTGLAGAYEQYF.

The rearrangement joins TRBV27 to TRBJ1-2, with D maybe TRBD1 (5 bases). Trimming shortened V by 5 bases and J by 4 bases, and 17 bases separated the two germline ends. The CDR3 length is 15 residues. Germline CDR1 is MNHEY and CDR2 is SMNVEV (reference sequence). The DNA of the CDR3 is TGTGCCAGCAGTATTCGGGGGGGTGGCGTCTATGGCTACACCTTC. It specifies CASSIRGGGVYGYTF.

This clone was observed a handful of times. The genes are TRBV5-6 and TRBJ1-1; D remains ambiguous. With 3 bases removed from V and 1 base from J, the gap between germline ends came to 10 bases. The germline CDR1 and CDR2 sequences are SGHDT and YYEEEE. This CDR3 spans 14 amino acids. This CDR3 is CASSWGVGNTEAFF. CDR3 DNA sequence: TGTGCCAGCAGCTGGGGAGTGGGGAACACTGAAGCTTTCTTT.

The chain carries TRBV6-5 and TRBJ2-3, with TRBD1 identical over 7 bases. Germline V CDR1 and CDR2: MNHEY, SVGAGI. The CDR3 length is 14 residues. Trimming cost V 2 bases and J 4 bases; bases outside gene matches: 3. The CDR3 sequence: CASSYKGAADTQYF. The DNA for the CDR3 is TGTGCCAGCAGTTACAAGGGGGCCGCAGATACGCAGTATTTT.

V usage is TRBV10-2 and J usage is TRBJ1-1, with 10 bases lining up with TRBD1. The V gene end was trimmed by 7 bases and the J gene end by 2 bases; junction bases not matched to a gene: 4. CDR1 is WSHSY and CDR2 is SAAADI in the germline V gene. This CDR3 has 14 amino acids. CDR3 amino acids: CASKGQGENTEAFF. For the CDR3, the DNA is TGCGCCAGCAAAGGACAGGGGGAAAACACTGAAGCTTTCTTT.

This chain connects TRBV7-3 to TRBJ1-1; weak D call: TRBD1 (5 bases). Germline values: CDR1 SGHTA, CDR2 FQGTGA. This CDR3 spans 15 amino acids. Trimming left V 4 bases short and J 1 base short, with 13 bases between. The CDR3 DNA reads as TGTGCCAGCAGCTCATCTGGGGGGGGGAACACTGAAGCTTTCTTT. The encoded protein is CASSSSGGGNTEAFF.

This CDR3 reads CASSRPGTANYGYTF. The CDR3 DNA follows: TGTGCCAGCAGCCGACCGGGGACAGCTAACTATGGCTACACCTTC. The chain uses TRBV6-5 and TRBJ1-2; 7 nucleotides align to TRBD1. The CDR3 length is 15 residues. With 6 bases clipped from V and 0 bases from J, the junction kept 7 bases outside the gene matches. Germline CDR1 and CDR2: MNHEY and SVGAGI.

J is TRBJ1-1 and V is TRBV6-5, with TRBD1 matching 9 bases. The CDR3 spans 15 residues. Germline lookup yields CDR1 MNHEY and CDR2 SVGAGI. Trimming took 2 bases from V and 6 from J; bases not matched to a gene: 7. The CDR3 protein is CASSYGTGRGSEAFF. In DNA form, the CDR3 reads TGTGCCAGCAGTTACGGGACAGGGAGAGGCTCTGAAGCTTTCTTT.

The gene calls are TRBV7-9 and TRBJ2-3, with D possibly matching TRBD1 (5 bases). The CDR3 totals 16 residues. V lost 1 base and J 4 bases, leaving 15 bases between the germline ends. In germline, CDR1 is SEHNR, CDR2 FQNEAQ (reference sequence). The DNA for the CDR3 is TGTGCCAGCAGCTTAGTCCAGGGAATGTACGCAGATACGCAGTATTTT. Its protein is CASSLVQGMYADTQYF.

The chain is built from TRBV5-1 and TRBJ2-7, with 9 bases aligning to TRBD1. Germline CDR1 is SGHRS and CDR2 is YFSETQ. The CDR3 runs to 14 residues. Germline trimming cut 6 bases from V and 2 bases from J; bases unmatched to any gene: 6. CDR3 residues: CASTLGTGPYEQYF. The CDR3 DNA is TGCGCCAGCACCCTGGGGACAGGGCCCTACGAGCAGTACTTC.

Only one count was recorded for this clone. The chain joins TRBV5-6 to TRBJ2-1; 15 nucleotides agree with TRBD2. The CDR3 contains 17 residues. The J segment lost 7 bases and the V segment lost 4 bases, leaving 9 bases of the junction unmatched. The germline V gene encodes CDR1 SGHDT and CDR2 YYEEEE. CDR3 nucleotides: TGTGCCAGCAGCATCGGACTAGCGGGGGGGTATTTAAATGAGCAGTTCTTC. Translation gives CASSIGLAGGYLNEQFF.

This chain joins TRBV4-1 and TRBJ2-7; D possibly corresponds to TRBD2 (5 bases). Trimming cost V 4 bases and J 5 bases, with 15 bases left between them. The CDR3 is made up of 14 amino acids. Germline V gene sequence: CDR1 MGHRA, CDR2 YSYEKL. The CDR3 is CASSRGGQLDEQYF. CDR3 nucleotides: TGCGCCAGCAGCCGCGGCGGGCAGCTCGACGAGCAGTACTTC.

This chain uses TRBV2 with TRBJ1-1; D may be TRBD1 (5 bases). In germline, CDR1 is SNHLY, CDR2 FYNNEI. Trimming took 4 bases from V and 0 from J, leaving 9 bases between them. The CDR3 consists of 14 residues. The DNA of the CDR3 is TGTGCCAGCAGTGGAGGACACTTGAACACTGAAGCTTTCTTT. This sequence encodes CASSGGHLNTEAFF.

The genes are TRBV9 and TRBJ2-5, with 7 bases matching TRBD2. The J segment lost 5 bases and the V segment lost 1 base, leaving 17 bases of the junction unmatched. This CDR3 is built from 18 residues. Germline V gene sequence: CDR1 SGDLS, CDR2 YYNGEE. The CDR3 DNA is TGTGCCAGCAGCGTATCATGGCAGGGAGGGTCGGGTCCGGAGACCCAGTACTTC. This sequence encodes CASSVSWQGGSGPETQYF.

The gene calls are TRBV6-6 and TRBJ2-7; tentative D call: TRBD2 (6 bases). The V end was cut by 0 bases, the J end by 0 bases, with 9 bases between. CDR3 length equals 15 residues. In germline, CDR1 is MNHNY, CDR2 SVGAGI (reference sequence). CDR3 sequence (DNA): TGTGCCAGCAGTTACTCTACGGGAGTCTCCTACGAGCAGTACTTC. Its translation is CASSYSTGVSYEQYF.

This clone was seen a single time. The CDR3 here is CVSSVGGGSYEQYF. The CDR3 DNA reads as TGTGTGTCATCCGTGGGCGGGGGCTCCTACGAGCAGTACTTC. V gene TRBV30 combines with J gene TRBJ2-7; 7 nucleotides align to TRBD2. The CDR3 has 14 residues. Germline V lookup: CDR1 GTSNPN, CDR2 SVGIG (reference sequence). Looking up the rest from reference TRBV30 and TRBJ2-7 gives the full variable domain: SQTIHQWPATLVQPVGSPLSLECTVEGTSNPNLYWYRQAAGRGLQLLFYSVGIGQISSEVPQNLSASRPQDRQFILSSKKLLLSDSGFYLCVSSVGGGSYEQYFGPGTRLTVT.

The chain couples TRBV14 to TRBJ1-6, with unresolved D. Germline CDR1 and CDR2: SGHDN and FVKESK. Trimming took 1 base from V and 11 from J, leaving 15 bases between them. CDR3 length: 15 amino acids. CDR3 loop: CASSQVRGFGTPLHF. The CDR3 DNA reads as TGTGCCAGCAGCCAAGTTCGAGGGTTTGGAACACCCCTCCACTTT.